This T cell receptor (beta chain) originates from a study of T cell responses to AZD1222 COVID-19 vaccine. The study, taken as a whole, reports: Samples come after the peak T cell response, not at day 14. Donors were chiefly white British, with a greater number of females, and clonal diversity was perhaps underestimated.

A note on this clone: Its antigen remains unknown.

This table comes from immunoSEQ multiplex PCR, and its TCRdb copy is limited to in-frame clones, with some not included. The sample yields 40,000 to 60,000 clones, 80% to 90% seen once. V was clipped by 8 bases and J by 5 bases; unmatched bases: 6. The length of the CDR3 is 13 residues. CDR1 is SQVTM, CDR2 ANQGSEA, per germline. Sequences were derived from peripheral blood, sampled 28 days after the second AZD1222 dose. The sequence was collected from an adult who received the AZD1222 COVID-19 vaccine. The rearrangement joins TRBV29-1 to TRBJ2-5; TRBD2 matches 12 bases. The CDR3 coding sequence is TGCAGCTCCCGACTAGCGGGAGAGGAGACCCAGTACTTC. Protein: CSSRLAGEETQYF. The full variable domain, in which reference TRBV29-1 and TRBJ2-5 provide the parts outside the CDR3, is SAVISQKPSRDICQRGTSLTIQCQVDSQVTMMFWYRQQPGQSLTLIATANQGSEATYESGFVIDKFPISRPNLTFSTLTVSNMSPEDSSIYLCSSRLAGEETQYFGPGTRLLVL.